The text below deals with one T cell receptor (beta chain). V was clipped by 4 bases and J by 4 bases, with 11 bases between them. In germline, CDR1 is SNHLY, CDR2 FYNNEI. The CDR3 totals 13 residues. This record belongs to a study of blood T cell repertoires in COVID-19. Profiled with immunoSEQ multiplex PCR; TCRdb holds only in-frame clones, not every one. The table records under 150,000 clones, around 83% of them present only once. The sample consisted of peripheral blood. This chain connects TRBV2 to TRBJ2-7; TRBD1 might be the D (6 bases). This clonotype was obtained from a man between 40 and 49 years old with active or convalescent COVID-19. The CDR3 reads CASSGGRGYEQYF. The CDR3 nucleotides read TGTGCCAGCAGTGGCGGCAGGGGATACGAGCAGTACTTC.